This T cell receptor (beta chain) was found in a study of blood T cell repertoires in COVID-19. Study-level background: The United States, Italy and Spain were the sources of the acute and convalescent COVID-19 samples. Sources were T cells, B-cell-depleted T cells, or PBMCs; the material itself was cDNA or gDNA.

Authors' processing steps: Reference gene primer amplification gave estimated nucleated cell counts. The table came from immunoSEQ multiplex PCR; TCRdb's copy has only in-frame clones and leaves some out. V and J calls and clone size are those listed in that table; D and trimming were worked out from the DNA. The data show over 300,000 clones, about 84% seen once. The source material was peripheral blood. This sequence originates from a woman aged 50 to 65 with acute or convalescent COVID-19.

The CDR3 bases are TGCGCCAGCAGCTCATGGACAGGGTCAGACTATGGCTACACCTTC. It is translated as CASSSWTGSDYGYTF. The chain links TRBV5-1 to TRBJ1-2, with 8 bases fitting TRBD1. The trim removed 3 bases at V and 3 bases at J, leaving 7 bases unmatched. The CDR3 is made up of 15 amino acids. Per germline, CDR1 SGHRS and CDR2 YFSETQ.